Following are 29 T cell receptor beta chains from one sample sequenced in a study of brain T cells in children with intractable seizures. Clones were read by immunoSEQ multiplex PCR, and TCRdb kept only the in-frame ones, dropping some. The table lists about 320,000 clones, about 94% of them singletons. As for time point: blood from clinic visit 5 months post-surgery; TSC patient then seizure free. The material was peripheral blood, obtained less than 6 months after surgery. The receptors stem from a boy in the first two years of life with tuberous sclerosis and intractable seizures.

This chain connects TRBV25-1 to TRBJ1-4; tentative D call: TRBD1 (5 bases). The germline V gene has CDR1 MGHDK and CDR2 SYGVNS. The V end was cut by 8 bases, the J end by 12 bases, with 13 bases between. This CDR3 has 11 residues. The CDR3 DNA reads as TGTGCCAGCGACCCCGGGGGGGAACTGTTTTTT. Protein product: CASDPGGELFF.

The chain recombines TRBV27 with TRBJ1-6; D remains unclear. The CDR3 contains 15 residues. V was pared by 3 bases and J by 10 bases, with 16 bases between. CDR1 and CDR2 (germline): MNHEY, SMNVEV (reference sequence). In DNA, the CDR3 is TGTGCCAGCAGTTTCTCGGCCCCCCCGGGGTCACCCCTCCACTTT. Protein sequence: CASSFSAPPGSPLHF.

This clone was observed a single time. The chain joins TRBV11-2 to TRBJ2-1; D is unresolved. Germline V lookup: CDR1 SGHAT, CDR2 FQNNGV. This CDR3 contains 14 residues. Trimming took 1 base from V and 4 from J, leaving 8 bases between them. The CDR3 loop reads CASSLASPYNEQFF. In nucleotides, the CDR3 is TGTGCCAGCAGCTTAGCGTCTCCTTACAATGAGCAGTTCTTC.

The table lists this clone with a count of one. The chain carries TRBV2 and TRBJ2-7; 9 bases match TRBD2. Per the germline V gene, CDR1 is SNHLY and CDR2 is FYNNEI. Trimming at V came to 11 bases and at J to 6 bases, leaving 11 bases not matched to a gene. CDR3 length equals 13 residues. CDR3 loop: CAGGTSYPSEQYF. CDR3 in DNA: TGTGCCGGAGGGACTAGCTATCCGAGCGAGCAGTACTTC.

The chain uses TRBV24-1 and TRBJ1-4; no definite D call. CDR1 is KGHDR, CDR2 SFDVKD, per germline. The CDR3 extends over 15 amino acids. V gave up 5 bases and J gave up 5 bases, with 14 bases separating them. DNA for the CDR3: TGTGCCACCAGTGGAGGGCACGGGAAAAATGAAAAACTGTTTTTT. Its translation is CATSGGHGKNEKLFF.

The table lists this clone with a count of one. Written as DNA, the CDR3 is TGTGCCAGCAGCCAAGGAATGATTATGGGGGCTGCCCAGCATTTT. Protein: CASSQGMIMGAAQHF. The V call is TRBV3-1 (or the pseudogene TRBV3-2), the J call TRBJ1-5, with D maybe TRBD1 (6 bases). The CDR3 contains 15 residues. Per the germline V gene, CDR1 is LGHDT and CDR2 is YNNKEL (reference sequence). With 1 base removed from V and 11 bases from J, the gap between germline ends came to 18 bases.

CDR3 region: CASSGQPLGQPQHF. The CDR3 nucleotides are TGTGCCAGTAGTGGACAGCCCCTGGGGCAGCCCCAGCATTTT. The chain employs TRBV19 and TRBJ1-5, with D perhaps matching TRBD1 (6 bases). With 5 bases removed from V and 7 bases from J, the gap between germline ends came to 15 bases. The CDR3 covers 14 residues. CDR1 and CDR2 from the germline V gene are LNHDA and SQIVND (reference sequence).

This clone was detected once. The chain employs TRBV6-5 and TRBJ1-1; 7 bases map to TRBD1. The length of the CDR3 is 13 residues. V lost 6 bases to trimming and J lost 4 bases; unmatched junction nucleotides: 5. Germline V gene sequence: CDR1 MNHEY, CDR2 SVGAGI. As DNA, the CDR3 is TGTGCCAGCAGACCGACAGGGATCACTGAAGCTTTCTTT. Translated, it gives CASRPTGITEAFF.

The chain uses TRBV9 and TRBJ1-1, with D possibly being TRBD1 (5 bases). This CDR3 has 13 residues. Trimming pared 3 bases from V and 4 bases from J, leaving 10 bases between. Per the germline V gene, CDR1 is SGDLS and CDR2 is YYNGEE. The CDR3 coding sequence is TGTGCCAGCAGCGGCCTGAGGGGCACTGAAGCTTTCTTT. Translation: CASSGLRGTEAFF.

The CDR3 DNA sequence: TGTGCCTGGAGTGGAGATAGAGTGGCAACAGATACGCAGTATTTT. As protein: CAWSGDRVATDTQYF. The V and J genes are TRBV30 and TRBJ2-3, with unresolved D. With 1 base removed from V and 3 bases from J, the gap between germline ends came to 14 bases. The CDR3 extends over 15 amino acids. The V gene's germline CDR1 is GTSNPN and CDR2 SVGIG (reference sequence).

The chain employs TRBV3-1 (or the pseudogene TRBV3-2) and TRBJ2-5, with D perhaps TRBD2 (5 bases). Germline assignment: CDR1 LGHDT and CDR2 YNNKEL (reference sequence). Trimming left V 1 base short and J 1 base short, with 10 bases between. This CDR3 is built from 15 residues. CDR3 protein: CASSQVAGTQETQYF. The CDR3 coding sequence is TGTGCCAGCAGCCAAGTCGCGGGTACCCAAGAGACCCAGTACTTC.

The J gene is TRBJ2-7, the V gene TRBV24-1; D unresolved. Germline values: CDR1 KGHDR, CDR2 SFDVKD. This CDR3 is 16 amino acids long. Trimming cost V 5 bases and J 0 bases, with 16 bases left between them. The CDR3 DNA reads TGTGCCACCAGTGTTTGCAGATCAAACTACTCCTACGAGCAGTACTTC. Translation: CATSVCRSNYSYEQYF.

This clone was recorded a few times. This chain links TRBV2 with TRBJ1-2; the D gene is possibly TRBD1 (5 bases). Germline CDR1 SNHLY, CDR2 FYNNEI. The CDR3 has 13 residues. V was shortened by 6 bases and J by 4 bases, with 12 bases between the two germline ends. CDR3 in amino acids: CASSPGRPYGYTF. The DNA for the CDR3 is TGTGCCAGCAGCCCGGGACGGCCCTATGGCTACACCTTC.

In the case of this clone: One end of the junction varies from germline; a read error may be responsible. J is TRBJ2-5 and V is TRBV28; the match to TRBD2 covers 12 bases. The CDR3 is 15 amino acids. Germline CDR1 MDHEN, CDR2 SYDVKM. The CDR3, as DNA: TGTGCCAGCAGCCAGACTAGCGGGAGCCAAAAGACCCAGTACTTC. It translates to CASSQTSGSQKTQYF.

As for this clone: Germline and junction disagree at one end, which may indicate a read error. J is TRBJ2-5 and V is TRBV7-7; TRBD1 might be the D (6 bases). There are 14 residues in the CDR3. Germline lookup yields CDR1 SSHAT and CDR2 FNYEAQ (reference sequence). The CDR3 bases are TGTGCTAGCAGCCGGACAGCATTCCAAGAGACCCAGTACTTC. Translation: CASSRTAFQETQYF.

The J gene is TRBJ2-1, the V gene TRBV6-1; 9 positions agree with TRBD1. Germline V gene lookup returns CDR1 MNHNS and CDR2 SASEGT. V lost 3 bases and J lost 7; bases outside the gene matches: 10. This CDR3 comprises 16 residues. The CDR3 nucleotides read TGTGCCAGCAGTGATGCCCCCACCGGGACAGGGAATGAGCAGTTCTTC. Amino acids: CASSDAPTGTGNEQFF.

The rearrangement uses TRBV2 and TRBJ1-2; 10 positions agree with TRBD1. The CDR3 is made up of 13 amino acids. In germline, CDR1 is SNHLY, CDR2 FYNNEI. V lost 9 bases to trimming and J lost 4 bases; unmatched junction nucleotides: 5. The CDR3 region is CAREGQGIYGYTF. The CDR3 nucleotides are TGTGCCAGAGAGGGACAGGGGATCTATGGCTACACCTTC.

The J gene is TRBJ2-4, the V gene TRBV5-6, with 11 nucleotides matching TRBD2. CDR3 length: 16 amino acids. From germline, CDR1 is SGHDT and CDR2 YYEEEE. The V gene end was trimmed by 4 bases and the J gene end by 7 bases; junction bases not matched to a gene: 10. The CDR3 loop reads CASSTTSGSVANIQYF. CDR3 DNA: TGTGCCAGCAGCACTACTAGCGGGAGTGTCGCGAACATTCAGTACTTC.

The chain couples TRBV7-9 to TRBJ2-7; D possibly corresponds to TRBD1 (6 bases). CDR1 SEHNR and CDR2 FQNEAQ come from the germline V gene (reference sequence). The CDR3 sequence is 13 residues long. Trimming cost V 7 bases and J 2 bases, with 12 bases left between them. The CDR3 DNA reads as TGTGCCAGCAACCCGGACAGAACCTACGAGCAGTACTTC. It yields the protein CASNPDRTYEQYF.

The CDR3 DNA is TGTGCCAGCAGCCAAGCGGGGGGGGTCATTCAGTACTTC. Protein: CASSQAGGVIQYF. The chain is built from TRBV3-1 (or the pseudogene TRBV3-2) and TRBJ2-4, with TRBD2 identical over 8 bases. The CDR3 sequence is 13 residues long. Trimming cost V 1 base and J 9 bases; bases outside gene matches: 2. Germline V gene lookup returns CDR1 LGHDT and CDR2 YNNKEL (reference sequence).

A word on this clone: Its ends do not fully match the called genes, so a read error is possible. J is TRBJ2-7 and V is TRBV15; D uncertain. CDR3 length: 14 amino acids. Germline V lookup: CDR1 LNHNV, CDR2 YYDKDF (reference sequence). As DNA, the CDR3 is TGTGCCACCAGCAGCGACCTCGGAGAGTCGTCCCATAATTTC. This gives the protein CATSSDLGESSHNF. Using reference TRBV15 and TRBJ2-7 for the parts outside the CDR3, the full variable domain is DAMVIQNPRYQVTQFGKPVTLSCSQTLNHNVMYWYQQKSSQAPKLLFHYYDKDFNNEADTPDNFQSRRPNTSFCFLDIRSPGLGDTAMYLCATSSDLGESSHNFGPGTRLTVT.

CDR3 residues: CASSILTSGGNEQFF. The CDR3, as DNA: TGTGCCAGTAGTATCCTGACTAGCGGGGGGAATGAGCAGTTCTTC. J is TRBJ2-1 and V is TRBV19; 13 positions agree with TRBD2. The CDR3 is made up of 15 amino acids. The ends lost 3 bases at V and 7 bases at J; junction bases unmatched: 3. Per germline, CDR1 LNHDA and CDR2 SQIVND (reference sequence). Complete variable domain (other parts from reference TRBV19 and TRBJ2-1): DGGITQSPKYLFRKEGQNVTLSCEQNLNHDAMYWYRQDPGQGLRLIYYSQIVNDFQKGDIAEGYSVSREKKESFPLTVTSAQKNPTAFYLCASSILTSGGNEQFFGPGTRLTVL.

The chain's CDR3 is CASSEIRLHYRLHEKLFF. CDR3 DNA: TGTGCCAGCAGTGAAATTAGGCTCCATTATCGATTGCATGAAAAACTGTTTTTT. This chain connects TRBV2 to TRBJ1-4, with D uncertain. With 2 bases removed from V and 6 bases from J, the gap between germline ends came to 22 bases. CDR1 and CDR2 from the germline V gene are SNHLY and FYNNEI. This CDR3 is 18 amino acids long.

The V and J genes are TRBV6-5 and TRBJ2-7; D perhaps matches TRBD1 (6 bases). The length of the CDR3 is 13 residues. With 5 bases removed from V and 0 bases from J, the gap between germline ends came to 8 bases. CDR1 and CDR2 from the germline V gene are MNHEY and SVGAGI. CDR3 in amino acids: CASSTGFSYEQYF. The CDR3 nucleotides are TGTGCCAGCAGTACAGGGTTCTCCTACGAGCAGTACTTC.

The chain joins TRBV2 to TRBJ2-3; 12 bases fit TRBD2. The ends lost 4 bases at V and 0 bases at J; junction bases unmatched: 5. The length of the CDR3 is 17 residues. The germline CDR1 and CDR2 sequences are SNHLY and FYNNEI. The DNA for the CDR3 is TGTGCCAGCAGTGGAGCTAGCGGGGGGGTTAGCACAGATACGCAGTATTTT. This translates into CASSGASGGVSTDTQYF.

In DNA form, the CDR3 reads TGTGCCTGGGCCGCAACACCGAAAGCTTTCTTT. Translating gives CAWAATPKAFF. The chain combines TRBV30 with TRBJ1-1; no firm D call. The CDR3 has 11 residues. With 5 bases removed from V and 9 bases from J, the gap between germline ends came to 13 bases. Germline assignment: CDR1 GTSNPN and CDR2 SVGIG (reference sequence).

This clone appeared a single time. The chain is built from TRBV7-2 and TRBJ2-3; D is unresolved. CDR3 length: 14 residues. Germline V CDR1 and CDR2: SGHTA, FQGNSA. V lost 1 base and J lost 2, with 7 bases in between. DNA of the CDR3: TGTGCCAGCAGCTTAGTCGCGGACACAGATACGCAGTATTTT. It codes for CASSLVADTDTQYF. Combining the CDR3 with reference TRBV7-2 and TRBJ2-3 gives the whole variable domain GAGVSQSPSNKVTEKGKDVELRCDPISGHTALYWYRQSLGQGLEFLIYFQGNSAPDKSGLPSDRFSAERTGGSVSTLTIQRTQQEDSAVYLCASSLVADTDTQYFGPGTRLTVL.

This chain joins TRBV9 and TRBJ1-5, with TRBD1 identical over 9 bases. The germline V gene has CDR1 SGDLS and CDR2 YYNGEE. This CDR3 comprises 14 residues. J was trimmed by 7 bases and V by 4 bases; bases with no gene match: 6. CDR3 in DNA: TGTGCCAGCAGCCCCCGACAGGGGGAACAGCCCCAGCATTTT. Translating it yields CASSPRQGEQPQHF.

This chain connects TRBV25-1 to TRBJ2-7; possible D gene TRBD1, 6 bases. The V gene's germline CDR1 is MGHDK and CDR2 SYGVNS. The CDR3 has 13 amino acids. With 4 bases removed from V and 3 bases from J, the gap between germline ends came to 10 bases. The CDR3 DNA sequence: TGTGCCAGCAGTGCTGGGGGCTACTACGAGCAGTACTTC. The encoded protein is CASSAGGYYEQYF.